The 19 T cell receptor beta chains presented below share a single source sample, sequenced in a study of PD-1 blockade in mismatch repair-deficient tumors. Data came from immunoSEQ multiplex PCR; TCRdb stores just in-frame clones and leaves some out. This repertoire shows 100,000 to 150,000 clones, roughly 86% found once; its top ten account for approximately 15%. The starting material was peripheral blood, obtained 44 weeks after starting pembrolizumab. The source of these receptors is an adult with mismatch repair-deficient cancer.

The chain has TRBV19 and TRBJ2-1; tentative D call: TRBD2 (5 bases). V was clipped by 0 bases and J by 0 bases, with 9 bases between them. The CDR3 has 16 residues. Germline assignment: CDR1 LNHDA and CDR2 SQIVND (reference sequence). CDR3 nucleotide sequence: TGTGCCAGTAGTATAGATTTAGCGCGCTCCTACAATGAGCAGTTCTTC. Encoded protein: CASSIDLARSYNEQFF.

The chain links TRBV27 to TRBJ1-5, with TRBD1 identical over 7 bases. This CDR3 spans 16 amino acids. The ends lost 6 bases at V and 3 bases at J; junction bases unmatched: 11. The V gene's germline CDR1 is MNHEY and CDR2 SMNVEV (reference sequence). CDR3 in DNA: TGTGCCAGCAGAGGGTATGGGGGGACAGACAATCAGCCCCAGCATTTT. Protein: CASRGYGGTDNQPQHF.

V gene TRBV29-1 combines with J gene TRBJ2-1, with D perhaps TRBD1 (5 bases). Germline CDR1 is SQVTM and CDR2 is ANQGSEA. The CDR3 loop spans 10 amino acids. V was clipped by 7 bases and J by 8 bases, with 9 bases between them. The CDR3 reads CSASGYEQFF. CDR3 in DNA: TGCAGCGCCTCAGGGTATGAGCAGTTCTTC.

The chain recombines TRBV4-1 with TRBJ1-1, with D uncertain. The V gene's germline CDR1 is MGHRA and CDR2 YSYEKL. The CDR3 runs to 15 residues. V dropped 1 base and J dropped 1 base, with 10 bases sitting between them. The CDR3 DNA reads TGCGCCAGCAGCCAAGTCCGTCACCAGAACACTGAAGCTTTCTTT. Residues: CASSQVRHQNTEAFF.

The genes are TRBV9 and TRBJ2-1, with D uncertain. Trimming removed 2 bases at V and 0 bases at J, with 12 bases between. Per germline, CDR1 SGDLS and CDR2 YYNGEE. This CDR3 has 16 residues. The CDR3: CASSVWALSSYNEQFF. Written as DNA, the CDR3 is TGTGCCAGCAGCGTTTGGGCCCTGAGCTCCTACAATGAGCAGTTCTTC.

This chain links TRBV27 with TRBJ2-1, with a weak D call TRBD1 (5 bases). The CDR3 is 16 residues long. V lost 6 bases, J lost 0 bases, and 15 bases lay in between. Germline CDR1 is MNHEY and CDR2 is SMNVEV (reference sequence). The CDR3 sequence: CASSHEGVSSYNEQFF. The CDR3, as DNA: TGTGCCAGCAGCCACGAAGGGGTGAGCTCCTACAATGAGCAGTTCTTC.

The rearrangement joins TRBV11-1 to TRBJ2-5, with 12 bases matching TRBD1. V was pared by 5 bases and J by 5 bases, with 6 bases of the junction left unmatched. Germline V lookup: CDR1 SGHAT, CDR2 FQDESV (reference sequence). The CDR3 consists of 15 residues. CDR3 in DNA: TGTGCCAGCAGCCCTTGGGACAGGGGGCCGGAGACCCAGTACTTC. Its translation: CASSPWDRGPETQYF.

The chain links TRBV14 to TRBJ2-3; TRBD2 agrees at 10 bases. This CDR3 spans 13 amino acids. Germline lookup yields CDR1 SGHDN and CDR2 FVKESK. The V gene end was trimmed by 8 bases and the J gene end by 1 base; junction bases not matched to a gene: 0. The CDR3 sequence is CASGLAGTDTQYF. The CDR3 coding sequence is TGTGCCAGCGGACTAGCGGGCACAGATACGCAGTATTTT.

The chain couples TRBV11-2 to TRBJ2-7; D call uncertain. This CDR3 comprises 15 residues. Trimming shortened V by 4 bases and J by 3 bases, and 16 bases separated the two germline ends. CDR1 is SGHAT and CDR2 is FQNNGV in the germline V gene. CDR3 sequence (DNA): TGTGCCAGCAGCTCTCGGTCGTCTGTTGGCTACGAGCAGTACTTC. The encoded protein is CASSSRSSVGYEQYF.

For the CDR3, the DNA is TGCGCCAGCAGTGACAGATCTAATGAGCCCCAGCATTTT. Amino acid sequence: CASSDRSNEPQHF. The V gene is TRBV10-2, the J gene TRBJ1-5; D gene unclear. There are 13 residues in the CDR3. Looked up from germline, CDR1 is WSHSY and CDR2 is SAAADI. V was cut by 3 bases and J by 8 bases, with 11 bases left in between.

This rearrangement joins TRBV13 to TRBJ2-3; weak D call: TRBD1 (6 bases). The CDR3 totals 14 residues. Germline V lookup: CDR1 PRHDT, CDR2 FYEKMQ (reference sequence). V was shortened by 4 bases and J by 4 bases, with 12 bases between the two germline ends. The CDR3 protein is CASSWGPGSDTQYF. CDR3 coding DNA: TGTGCCAGCAGCTGGGGGCCGGGGTCAGATACGCAGTATTTT.

V and J are TRBV6-5 and TRBJ1-3; 7 positions match TRBD1. With 9 bases clipped from V and 4 bases from J, the junction kept 12 bases outside the gene matches. The germline gives CDR1 MNHEY, CDR2 SVGAGI. This CDR3 contains 15 residues. CDR3 nucleotide sequence: TGTGCCAGTAAAGTGACAGGGTTGTCCGGAAACACCATATATTTT. This codes for CASKVTGLSGNTIYF.

As to this clone: This sample also contains other DNA sequences that code for the same CDR3. This chain links TRBV28 with TRBJ2-3; D is tentatively TRBD1 or TRBD2 (6 bases each). CDR1 MDHEN and CDR2 SYDVKM come from the germline V gene. Trimming removed 6 bases at V and 10 bases at J, with 14 bases between. The CDR3 totals 12 residues. The chain's CDR3 is CASSHRGAPQYF. In DNA, the CDR3 is TGTGCCAGCAGCCATAGGGGGGCACCGCAGTATTTT. Variable domain in full (rest from reference TRBV28 and TRBJ2-3): DVKVTQSSRYLVKRTGEKVFLECVQDMDHENMFWYRQDPGLGLRLIYFSYDVKMKEKGDIPEGYSVSREKKERFSLILESASTNQTSMYLCASSHRGAPQYFGPGTRLTVL.

The rearrangement joins TRBV5-1 to TRBJ2-4, with 9 positions matching TRBD2. Per the germline V gene, CDR1 is SGHRS and CDR2 is YFSETQ. V lost 4 bases and J lost 1; bases outside the gene matches: 3. The CDR3 contains 15 residues. The CDR3 bases are TGCGCCAGCAGCGCTAGCGGGAATGCCAAAAACATTCAGTACTTC. This encodes CASSASGNAKNIQYF.

The CDR3 sequence: CASSIGLSWGTSSDEQYF. The DNA of the CDR3 is TGTGCCAGTAGTATAGGACTGTCCTGGGGGACTAGTTCCGACGAGCAGTACTTC. This sequence joins TRBV19 and TRBJ2-7; TRBD2 aligns across 8 bases. Germline trimming cut 1 base from V and 5 bases from J; bases unmatched to any gene: 16. The germline gives CDR1 LNHDA, CDR2 SQIVND (reference sequence). This CDR3 comprises 18 residues.

CDR3 protein: CASSNKGDAPRGGADEKLFF. For the CDR3, the DNA is TGTGCCAGCAGCAATAAAGGAGATGCCCCGCGGGGGGGCGCGGATGAAAAACTGTTTTTT. The chain couples TRBV21-1 to TRBJ1-4. TRBV21-1 constitutes a pseudogene. This CDR3 has 20 residues.

The V and J genes are TRBV4-1 and TRBJ2-7; 10 nucleotides line up with TRBD1. With V trimmed by 4 bases and J by 5 bases, 14 bases remained unmatched. Germline-derived CDR1 and CDR2 are MGHRA and YSYEKL. There are 17 residues in the CDR3. CDR3 sequence: CASSPRQGAPYGDEQYF. CDR3 DNA sequence: TGCGCCAGCAGCCCAAGACAGGGGGCGCCGTACGGGGACGAGCAGTACTTC.

This chain links TRBV7-9 with TRBJ2-7; the D is unclear. This CDR3 contains 14 residues. V gave up 4 bases and J gave up 0 bases, with 10 bases separating them. In germline, CDR1 is SEHNR, CDR2 FQNEAQ (reference sequence). CDR3: CASSCQTNSYEQYF. In DNA, the CDR3 is TGTGCCAGCAGCTGCCAGACGAACTCCTACGAGCAGTACTTC.

Worth noting for this clone: A read error may produce the germline difference seen at one junction end. The gene calls are TRBV27 and TRBJ1-1; D not resolved. This CDR3 comprises 13 residues. The V gene's germline CDR1 is MNHEY and CDR2 SMNVEV (reference sequence). The DNA for the CDR3 is TGTGCCAGCAGTCTATCCCTCGGGGTGCAGGCTTTCTTT. The encoded protein is CASSLSLGVQAFF.